The clone carrying this T cell receptor beta chain turned up a few times. Antigen unknown. The data stem from a study of blood T cells in healthy people across ages. Across the study: Template switching caught about one barcoded beta molecule for each two T cells.

Per the germline V gene, CDR1 is DFQATT and CDR2 is SNEGSKA (reference sequence). The CDR3 totals 13 residues. Trimming shortened V by 3 bases and J by 0 bases, and 3 bases separated the two germline ends. A J-beta primer mix and a sample-barcoded 5' primer were used in a second PCR of about 7 to 11 cycles. Using its own MiXCR run on the 5' RACE reads, TCRdb lists one record per CDR3 protein. The data show 700,000 to 800,000 distinct CDR3 sequences, 35% to 45% seen once. Points from the study as a whole: Older individuals had lower TCR beta diversity per million T cells (the decline was roughly linear). Long-lived and aged donors differed, with more naive CD4+ cells and higher diversity in the long-lived.

Sequencing input: blood. The V and J genes are TRBV20-1 and TRBJ2-6; D gene ambiguous. The clonotype originates from a woman aged 55-70 years in good health. The CDR3 sequence is CSASLSGANVLTF. Here the CDR3 DNA reads TGCAGTGCTAGCCTCTCTGGGGCCAACGTCCTGACTTTC.